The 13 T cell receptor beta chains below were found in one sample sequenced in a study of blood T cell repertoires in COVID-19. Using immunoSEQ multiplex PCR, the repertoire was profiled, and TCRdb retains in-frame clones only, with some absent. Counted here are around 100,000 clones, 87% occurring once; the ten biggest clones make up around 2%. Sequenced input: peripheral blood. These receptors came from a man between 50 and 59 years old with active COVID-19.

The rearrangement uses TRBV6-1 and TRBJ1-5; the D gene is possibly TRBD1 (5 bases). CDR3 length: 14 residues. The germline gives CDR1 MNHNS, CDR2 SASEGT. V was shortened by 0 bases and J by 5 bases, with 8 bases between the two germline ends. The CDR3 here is CASSEAGRDQPQHF. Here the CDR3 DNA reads TGTGCCAGCAGTGAAGCCGGCAGGGATCAGCCCCAGCATTTT.

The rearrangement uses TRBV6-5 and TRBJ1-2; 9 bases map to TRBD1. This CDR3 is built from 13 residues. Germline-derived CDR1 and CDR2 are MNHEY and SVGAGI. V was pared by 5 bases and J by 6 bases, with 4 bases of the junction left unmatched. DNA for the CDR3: TGTGCCAGCAGTCGGGACAGGGTGGATGGCTACACCTTC. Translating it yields CASSRDRVDGYTF.

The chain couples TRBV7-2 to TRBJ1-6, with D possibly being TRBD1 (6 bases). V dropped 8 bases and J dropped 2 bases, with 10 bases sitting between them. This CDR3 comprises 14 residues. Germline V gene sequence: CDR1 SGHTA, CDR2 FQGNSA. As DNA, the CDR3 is TGTGCCAGCGGCCCAGGGGCCTATAATTCACCCCTCCACTTT. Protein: CASGPGAYNSPLHF.

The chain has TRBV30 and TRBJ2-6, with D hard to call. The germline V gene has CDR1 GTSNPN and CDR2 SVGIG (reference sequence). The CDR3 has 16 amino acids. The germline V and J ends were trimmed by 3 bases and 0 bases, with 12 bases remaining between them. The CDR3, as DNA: TGTGCCTGGAGGGCCCGGTGGAGCTCTGGGGCCAACGTCCTGACTTTC. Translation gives CAWRARWSSGANVLTF.

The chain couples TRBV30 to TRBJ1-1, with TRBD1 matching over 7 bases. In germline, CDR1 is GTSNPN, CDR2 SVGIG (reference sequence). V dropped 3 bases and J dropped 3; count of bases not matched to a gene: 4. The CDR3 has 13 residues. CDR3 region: CAWRGTAYTEAFF. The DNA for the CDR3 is TGTGCCTGGAGAGGGACAGCCTACACTGAAGCTTTCTTT.

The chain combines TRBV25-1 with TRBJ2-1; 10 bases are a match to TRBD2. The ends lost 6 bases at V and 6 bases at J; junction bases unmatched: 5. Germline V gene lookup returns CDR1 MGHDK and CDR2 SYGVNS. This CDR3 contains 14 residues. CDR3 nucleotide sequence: TGTGCCAGCAGGGAAGCGGGGGGGGTCAATGAGCAGTTCTTC. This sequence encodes CASREAGGVNEQFF.

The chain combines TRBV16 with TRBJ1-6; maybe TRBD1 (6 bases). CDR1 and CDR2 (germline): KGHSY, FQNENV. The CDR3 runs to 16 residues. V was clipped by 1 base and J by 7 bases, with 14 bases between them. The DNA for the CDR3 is TGTGCCAGCAGCCAATACGGGGGGCGCGCGAATTCACCCCTCCACTTT. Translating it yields CASSQYGGRANSPLHF.

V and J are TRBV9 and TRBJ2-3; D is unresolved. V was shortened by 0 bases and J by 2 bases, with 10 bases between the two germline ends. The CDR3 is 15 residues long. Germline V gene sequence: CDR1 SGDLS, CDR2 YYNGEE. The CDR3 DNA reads TGTGCCAGCAGCGTAGTTGACTTCCTCACAGATACGCAGTATTTT. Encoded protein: CASSVVDFLTDTQYF.

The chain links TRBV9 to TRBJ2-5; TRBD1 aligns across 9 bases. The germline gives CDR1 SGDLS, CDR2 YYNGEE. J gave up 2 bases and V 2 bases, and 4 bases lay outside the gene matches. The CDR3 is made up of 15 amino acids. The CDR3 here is CASSVTGGGQETQYF. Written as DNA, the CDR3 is TGTGCCAGCAGCGTGACAGGGGGAGGACAAGAGACCCAGTACTTC.

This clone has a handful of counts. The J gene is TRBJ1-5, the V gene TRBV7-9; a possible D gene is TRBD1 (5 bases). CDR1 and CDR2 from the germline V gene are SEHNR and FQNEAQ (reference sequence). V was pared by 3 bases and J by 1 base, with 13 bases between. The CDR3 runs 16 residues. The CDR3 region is CASSFFRDGSNQPQHF. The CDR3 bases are TGTGCCAGCAGCTTCTTCAGGGATGGCAGCAATCAGCCCCAGCATTTT.

CDR3 amino acids: CASSLERGDTQYF. The CDR3 nucleotides read TGTGCCAGCAGCTTGGAACGGGGGGATACGCAGTATTTT. This chain uses TRBV5-8 with TRBJ2-3; possibly TRBD2 for D (6 bases). The germline V gene encodes CDR1 SGHTS and CDR2 YDEGEE. The CDR3 loop spans 13 amino acids. V was pared by 0 bases and J by 6 bases, with 8 bases between.

The CDR3 nucleotides are TGTGCCAGCAGCGCTACGCGAGTTCTATATGGCTACACCTTC. Its translation is CASSATRVLYGYTF. The V call is TRBV6-5, the J call TRBJ1-2; D is unclear. V was pared by 6 bases and J by 5 bases, with 16 bases between. This CDR3 spans 14 amino acids. From germline, CDR1 is MNHEY and CDR2 SVGAGI.

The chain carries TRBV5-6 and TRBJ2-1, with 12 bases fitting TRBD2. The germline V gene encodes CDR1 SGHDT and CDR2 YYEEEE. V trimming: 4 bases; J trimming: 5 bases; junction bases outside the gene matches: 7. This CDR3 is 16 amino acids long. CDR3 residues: CASSGKTSGGNNEQFF. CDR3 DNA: TGTGCCAGCAGCGGCAAGACTAGCGGGGGAAACAATGAGCAGTTCTTC.